This record concerns one TCR beta chain sequence. Its specificity is unknown. The repertoire was sequenced with immunoSEQ multiplex PCR; TCRdb's copy has only in-frame clones and lacks some. The sample shows about 220,000 clones, about 93% of them seen only once. This CDR3 comprises 15 residues. Germline V gene lookup returns CDR1 PRHDT and CDR2 FYEKMQ (reference sequence). V was trimmed by 2 bases and J by 10 bases, leaving 18 bases between them. The data are from a study of cytomegalovirus exposure and HLA in healthy donors. Study-wide findings and caveats: High sensitivity and specificity were reportedly achieved when the classifier diagnosed cytomegalovirus status. The finding came from a later analysis; first-cohort TCR clusters tended to co-occur in the roughly 110 validation repertoires.

The receptor was isolated from a woman between 18 and 29 years old in good health and CMV-seronegative. The sample taken for sequencing was PBMCs. The chain recombines TRBV13 with TRBJ2-1, with D possibly matching TRBD1 (6 bases). In DNA form, the CDR3 reads TGTGCCAGCAGCTTAAGGGACACGGGCTTCGGGGAGCAGTTCTTC. Residues: CASSLRDTGFGEQFF.